This TCR beta chain is from a study of blood T cell repertoires in COVID-19. Study details: Specimens from acute and convalescent COVID-19 originated in the United States, Italy and Spain.

CDR1 is SGHAT and CDR2 is FQNNGV in the germline V gene. Trimming cost V 6 bases and J 7 bases, with 15 bases left between them. The CDR3 length is 14 residues. Original data processing: For nucleated cells, counts were estimated from reference gene primer amplification. Clones were read by immunoSEQ multiplex PCR, and TCRdb kept only the in-frame ones, dropping some. That table is the source of V, J and clone size, and D and trimming were worked out from the DNA. In the table there are about 250,000 clones, roughly 91% of which are singletons. This study enrolled people aged roughly 18 to 90 from 20 to 25 US geographic areas. Researchers sorted participants into cohorts using their self-reported clinical history.

The TCR sequence derives from a woman in her 30s with acute COVID-19. The sample taken for sequencing was PBMCs or T cells enriched from blood (not recorded which). The genes are TRBV11-2 and TRBJ2-2, with a possible D match to TRBD1 (5 bases). The CDR3 DNA sequence: TGTGCCAGCAGGTTGACAGTGTTTAACGGGGAGCTGTTTTTT. This translates into CASRLTVFNGELFF.